The clone carrying this TCR beta chain was detected only a few times. Its specificity is not known. These data originate in a study of early T cells in non-severe SARS-CoV-2 infection. Study in general: Sequencing of unsorted whole blood was done on bulk RNA, leaving chains unpaired. Study observations and caveats: Sequences matched to VDJdb favored anti-spike CD8 responses, while private and CD4 specificities were missed.

The V and J ends lost 11 bases and 1 base respectively, with 17 bases between them. Per the germline V gene, CDR1 is MNHNS and CDR2 is SASEGT. The CDR3 is made up of 14 amino acids. Unique molecular identifier tags were affixed to discrete cDNA molecules. In TCRdb, the 5' RACE reads were re-called with MiXCR into one record per CDR3 protein. The sample yields 30,000 to 40,000 distinct CDR3 sequences, 5% seen once. Sequencing was carried out using whole blood. This chain uses TRBV6-1 with TRBJ2-5, with D possibly being TRBD2 (5 bases). The clonotype was recovered from an adult who was a healthcare worker with PCR-confirmed SARS-CoV-2 infection or an uninfected control (not recorded which). CDR3 sequence reads: CALGEGSFQETQYF. The CDR3 DNA is TGTGCCCTCGGTGAGGGTTCTTTCCAAGAGACCCAGTACTTC.